The clone carrying this T cell receptor beta chain has more than one count but fewer than ten. Other DNA variants within this sample encode the same CDR3. The sample comes from a study of shared clonotypes between healthy human individuals. Overall study context: Donor composition was a couple of women and three men, aged 18 to 49. CD4 naive cells filled three plates per donor, CD4 memory three, CD8 naive two and CD8 memory one.

Sorted-subset replicate PCRs used around 200 ng of genomic DNA. This amount corresponded to 30,000 to 35,000 T cell genomes. Using immunoSEQ multiplex PCR, the repertoire was profiled, and TCRdb retains in-frame clones only, with some absent. The sample lists 980,000 or so clones; approximately 80% were seen once. Division of CD4+ cells produced a CD45RA+ naive subset and a CD45RA-negative memory subset. CDR1 WNHNN and CDR2 SYGVQD come from the germline V gene (reference sequence). V lost 3 bases and J 4 bases, leaving 6 bases between the germline ends. The CDR3 spans 13 residues. The chain is built from TRBV10-1 and TRBJ2-2; D unclear. Sequencing input: memory CD4+ T cells sorted from blood. As to subset: CD45RA-negative fraction. The TCR was taken from a man between 18 and 35 years old in good health. The DNA of the CDR3 is TGCGCCAGCAGTGACCGGCTCACCGGGGAGCTGTTTTTT. Its protein is CASSDRLTGELFF.